A single sample gave rise to the 6 T cell receptor beta chains below, sequenced in a study of beta chain features in type 1 diabetes (dated by TCRdb to the late 2010s). Receptor libraries were prepared by the immunoSEQ multiplex PCR assay. All of the isolated RNA was reverse transcribed with the High Capacity cDNA Reverse Transcription Kit, so expressed TCRB transcripts were sequenced. In TCRdb, the immuneACCESS table is reduced to in-frame sequences with V and J assigned. These tables do not hold every clone; where another copy was compared, an unresolved V gene accounts for under half, and the others remain unexplained. The sample profile shows around 400,000 clones; around 12% of them were found once. More than 0.015% of the sample comes from the top ten. The sequencing input was naive CD4+ T cells from blood. The cell subset or site label on this specimen signifies: true naive CD4+ T cells. These receptors were taken from a man between 18 and 29 years old in good health.

The CDR3 coding sequence is TGTGCCAGCTCAAGACTAGCGGGAGTGGGTGAGCAGTACTTC. Translated, it gives CASSRLAGVGEQYF. The V and J genes are TRBV18 and TRBJ2-5, with 12 bases identical to TRBD2. Germline loops: CDR1 KGHSH, CDR2 LQKENI. The V gene end was trimmed by 5 bases and the J gene end by 11 bases; junction bases not matched to a gene: 9. CDR3 size: 14 residues.

The chain joins TRBV18 to TRBJ2-3; D is uncertain. This CDR3 comprises 12 residues. Trimming took 2 bases from V and 5 from J, leaving 5 bases between them. Germline-derived CDR1 and CDR2 are KGHSH and LQKENI. CDR3 sequence reads: CASSPALDTQYF. In DNA form, the CDR3 reads TGTGCCAGCTCACCAGCACTAGATACGCAGTATTTT.

The chain has TRBV28 and TRBJ1-5, with D unclear. Germline loops: CDR1 MDHEN, CDR2 SYDVKM. Trimming removed 3 bases at V and 3 bases at J, with 6 bases between. This CDR3 is 13 amino acids long. The CDR3 region is CASSLDSNQPQHF. For the CDR3, the DNA is TGTGCCAGCAGTTTGGACTCCAATCAGCCCCAGCATTTT.

The chain employs TRBV19 and TRBJ1-1; a possible D gene is TRBD1 (5 bases). Deletions cut 1 base from V and 10 bases from J, with 10 bases between. Germline V lookup: CDR1 LNHDA, CDR2 SQIVND (reference sequence). The CDR3 is 12 amino acids. The CDR3 protein is CASSIGSGGAFF. The DNA for the CDR3 is TGTGCCAGTAGTATAGGGTCCGGGGGAGCTTTCTTT.

The sample holds a few counts of this clone. The rearrangement joins TRBV14 to TRBJ1-2, with 10 nucleotides matching TRBD1. The V segment lost 4 bases and the J segment 7 bases; nucleotides outside the gene matches: 15. The CDR3 totals 17 residues. The germline gives CDR1 SGHDN, CDR2 FVKESK. The CDR3 reads CASSPTIFRDRGRGYTF. CDR3 coding DNA: TGTGCCAGCAGCCCGACCATCTTCCGGGACAGGGGTCGTGGCTACACCTTC.

The V call is TRBV27, the J call TRBJ2-7; weak D call: TRBD1 (6 bases). This CDR3 is 15 amino acids long. Trimming shortened V by 6 bases and J by 0 bases, and 15 bases separated the two germline ends. Germline CDR1 reads MNHEY; CDR2 reads SMNVEV (reference sequence). The CDR3 loop reads CASRVRDISSYEQYF. The CDR3 coding sequence is TGTGCCAGCAGGGTCCGGGACATCAGCTCCTACGAGCAGTACTTC.